The sequence of this T cell receptor (beta chain) was determined in a study of identical twins. Each CDR3 protein gets one entry after TCRdb re-called the 5' RACE reads with MiXCR. The table shows around 370,000 distinct CDR3 sequences, with roughly 9% occurring only once. This clonotype was seen a few times. CDR3 size: 14 residues. V was clipped by 3 bases and J by 3 bases, with 9 bases between them. The germline CDR1 and CDR2 sequences are ENHRY and SYGVKD. The receptor was derived from a woman aged 50 to 65 in good health. Sequencing was carried out using naive T cells sorted from blood. J is TRBJ1-5 and V is TRBV10-3; D remains ambiguous. CDR3 sequence reads: CAISDSEDNQPQHF. The CDR3 DNA sequence: TGTGCCATCAGTGATTCGGAGGACAATCAGCCCCAGCATTTT.